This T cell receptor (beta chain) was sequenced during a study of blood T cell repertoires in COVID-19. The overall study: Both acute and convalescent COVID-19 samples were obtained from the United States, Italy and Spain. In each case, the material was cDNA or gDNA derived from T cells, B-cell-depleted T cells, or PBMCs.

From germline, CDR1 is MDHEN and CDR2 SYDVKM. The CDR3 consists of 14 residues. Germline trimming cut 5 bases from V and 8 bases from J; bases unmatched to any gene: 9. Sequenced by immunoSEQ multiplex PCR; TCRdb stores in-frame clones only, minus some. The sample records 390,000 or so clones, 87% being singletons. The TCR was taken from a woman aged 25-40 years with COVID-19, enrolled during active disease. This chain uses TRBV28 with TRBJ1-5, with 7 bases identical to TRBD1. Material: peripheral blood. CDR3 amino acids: CASSLRDSIKPQHF. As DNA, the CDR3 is TGTGCCAGCAGTCTCCGGGACAGCATCAAGCCCCAGCATTTT. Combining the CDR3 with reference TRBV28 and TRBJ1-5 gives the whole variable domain DVKVTQSSRYLVKRTGEKVFLECVQDMDHENMFWYRQDPGLGLRLIYFSYDVKMKEKGDIPEGYSVSREKKERFSLILESASTNQTSMYLCASSLRDSIKPQHFGDGTRLSIL.